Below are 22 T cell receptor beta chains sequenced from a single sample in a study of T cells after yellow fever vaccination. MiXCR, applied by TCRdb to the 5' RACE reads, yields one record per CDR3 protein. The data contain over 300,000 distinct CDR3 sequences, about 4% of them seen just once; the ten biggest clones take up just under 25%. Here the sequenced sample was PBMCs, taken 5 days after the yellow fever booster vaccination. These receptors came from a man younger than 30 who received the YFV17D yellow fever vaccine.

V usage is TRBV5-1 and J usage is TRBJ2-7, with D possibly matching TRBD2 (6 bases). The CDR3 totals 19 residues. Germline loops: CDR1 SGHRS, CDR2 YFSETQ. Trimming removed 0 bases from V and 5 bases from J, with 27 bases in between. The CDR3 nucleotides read TGCGCCAGCAGCTTGGCCGGGGCTCATACGGGAGTGGGATTCCACGAGCAGTACTTC. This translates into CASSLAGAHTGVGFHEQYF.

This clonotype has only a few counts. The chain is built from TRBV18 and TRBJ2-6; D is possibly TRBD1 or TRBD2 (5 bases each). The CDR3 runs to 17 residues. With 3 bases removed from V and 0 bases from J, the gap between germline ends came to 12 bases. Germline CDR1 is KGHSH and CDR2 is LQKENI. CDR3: CASSPGTGSSGANVLTF. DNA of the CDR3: TGTGCCAGCTCACCCGGGACGGGGAGCTCTGGGGCCAACGTCCTGACTTTC.

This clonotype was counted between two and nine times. CDR3 nucleotides: TGTGCCAGCAGGGGGGGACTGCTCACCGGGGAGCTGTTTTTT. As protein: CASRGGLLTGELFF. The J gene is TRBJ2-2, the V gene TRBV12-3 or TRBV12-4; TRBD2 is a possible D gene (6 bases). The CDR3 length is 14 residues. The V and J ends lost 6 bases and 4 bases respectively, with 12 bases between them.

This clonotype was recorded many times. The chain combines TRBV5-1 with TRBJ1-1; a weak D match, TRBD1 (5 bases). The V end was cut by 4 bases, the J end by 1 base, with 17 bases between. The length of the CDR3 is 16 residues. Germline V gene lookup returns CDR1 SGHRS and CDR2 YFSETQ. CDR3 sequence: CASSPVPPGPNTEAFF. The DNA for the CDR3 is TGCGCCAGCAGCCCGGTTCCCCCGGGACCGAACACTGAAGCTTTCTTT.

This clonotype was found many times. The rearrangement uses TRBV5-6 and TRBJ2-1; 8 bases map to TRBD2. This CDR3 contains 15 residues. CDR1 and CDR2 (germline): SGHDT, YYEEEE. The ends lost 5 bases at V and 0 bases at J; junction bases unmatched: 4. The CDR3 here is CASSYGLASYNEQFF. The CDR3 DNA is TGTGCCAGCAGTTACGGACTAGCCTCCTACAATGAGCAGTTCTTC.

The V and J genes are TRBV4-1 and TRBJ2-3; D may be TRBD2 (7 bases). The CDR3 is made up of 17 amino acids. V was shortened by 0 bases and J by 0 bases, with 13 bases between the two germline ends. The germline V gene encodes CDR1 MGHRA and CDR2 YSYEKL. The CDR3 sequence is CASSQDRGGRSTDTQYF. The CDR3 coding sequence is TGCGCCAGCAGCCAAGATAGGGGGGGGCGAAGCACAGATACGCAGTATTTT.

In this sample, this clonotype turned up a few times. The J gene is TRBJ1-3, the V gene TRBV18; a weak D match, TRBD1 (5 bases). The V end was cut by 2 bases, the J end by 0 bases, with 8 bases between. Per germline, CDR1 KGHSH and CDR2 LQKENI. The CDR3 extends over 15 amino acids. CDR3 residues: CASSPGQGSGNTIYF. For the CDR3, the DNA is TGTGCCAGCTCACCAGGGCAGGGCTCTGGAAACACCATATATTTT.

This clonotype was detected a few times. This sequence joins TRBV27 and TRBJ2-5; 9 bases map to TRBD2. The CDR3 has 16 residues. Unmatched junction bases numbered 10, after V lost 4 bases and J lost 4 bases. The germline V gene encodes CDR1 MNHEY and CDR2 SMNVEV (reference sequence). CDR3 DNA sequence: TGTGCCAGCAGTTGGGGCCTAGGCGGGGGGGCAGAGACCCAGTACTTC. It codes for CASSWGLGGGAETQYF.

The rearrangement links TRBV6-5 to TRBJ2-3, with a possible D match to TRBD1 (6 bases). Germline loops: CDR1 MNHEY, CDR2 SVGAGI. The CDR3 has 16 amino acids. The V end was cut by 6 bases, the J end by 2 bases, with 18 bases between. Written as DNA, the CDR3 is TGTGCCAGCAGGATTACAGGGAGCCCCCACACAGATACGCAGTATTTT. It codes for CASRITGSPHTDTQYF.

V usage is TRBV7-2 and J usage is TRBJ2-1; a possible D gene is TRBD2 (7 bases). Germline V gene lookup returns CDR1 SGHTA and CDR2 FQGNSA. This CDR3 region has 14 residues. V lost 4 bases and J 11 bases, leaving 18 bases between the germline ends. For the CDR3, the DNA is TGTGCCAGCAGCTCGGGGGCGGGGGTCCGAAAGCAGTTCTTC. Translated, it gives CASSSGAGVRKQFF.

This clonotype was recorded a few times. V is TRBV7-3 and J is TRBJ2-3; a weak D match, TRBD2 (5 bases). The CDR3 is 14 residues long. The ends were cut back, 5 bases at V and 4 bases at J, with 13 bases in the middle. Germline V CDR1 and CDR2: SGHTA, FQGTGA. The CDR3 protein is CASSPDWGADTQYF. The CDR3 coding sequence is TGTGCCAGCAGCCCCGACTGGGGAGCAGATACGCAGTATTTT.

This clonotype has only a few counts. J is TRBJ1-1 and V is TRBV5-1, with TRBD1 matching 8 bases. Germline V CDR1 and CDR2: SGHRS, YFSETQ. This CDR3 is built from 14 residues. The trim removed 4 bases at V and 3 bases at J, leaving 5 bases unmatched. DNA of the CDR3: TGCGCCAGCAGCGTACAGGGGGGTGACACTGAAGCTTTCTTT. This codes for CASSVQGGDTEAFF.

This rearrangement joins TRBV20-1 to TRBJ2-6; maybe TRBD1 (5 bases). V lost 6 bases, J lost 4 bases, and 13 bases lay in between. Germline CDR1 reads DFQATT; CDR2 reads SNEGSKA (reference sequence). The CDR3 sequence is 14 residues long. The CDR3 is CSASRVTGANVLTF. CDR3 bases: TGCAGTGCATCCAGGGTTACGGGGGCCAACGTCCTGACTTTC.

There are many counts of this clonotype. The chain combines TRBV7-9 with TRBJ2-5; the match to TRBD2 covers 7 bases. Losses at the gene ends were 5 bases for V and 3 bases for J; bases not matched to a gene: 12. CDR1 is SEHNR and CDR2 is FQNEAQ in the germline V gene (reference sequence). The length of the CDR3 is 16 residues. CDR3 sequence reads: CASSPVLAGPEETQYF. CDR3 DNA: TGTGCCAGCAGCCCAGTCTTAGCGGGCCCAGAAGAGACCCAGTACTTC.

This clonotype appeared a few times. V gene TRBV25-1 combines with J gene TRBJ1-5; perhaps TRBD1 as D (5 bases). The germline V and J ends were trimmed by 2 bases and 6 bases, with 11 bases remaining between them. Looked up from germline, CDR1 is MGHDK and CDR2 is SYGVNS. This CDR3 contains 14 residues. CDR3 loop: CASSEGGGAQPQHF. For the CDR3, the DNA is TGTGCCAGCAGTGAAGGTGGAGGGGCTCAGCCCCAGCATTTT.

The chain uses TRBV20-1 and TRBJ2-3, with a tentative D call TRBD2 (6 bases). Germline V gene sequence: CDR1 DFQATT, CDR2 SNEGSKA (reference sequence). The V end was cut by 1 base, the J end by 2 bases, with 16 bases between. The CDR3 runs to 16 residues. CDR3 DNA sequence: TGCAGTGCTAGAGCACCCCGGCGGGGTGTCACAGATACGCAGTATTTT. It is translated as CSARAPRRGVTDTQYF.

The CDR3: CASSSMGLADYEQYF. As DNA, the CDR3 is TGTGCCAGCAGCTCGATGGGACTAGCGGACTACGAGCAGTACTTC. The V call is TRBV5-8, the J call TRBJ2-7; 11 positions match TRBD2. Germline V CDR1 and CDR2: SGHTS, YDEGEE. The CDR3 runs 15 residues. The junction had 5 bases not matched to a gene; V was cut back by 3 bases and J by 3 bases. Drawing the rest from reference TRBV5-8 and TRBJ2-7, the complete variable domain is EAGVTQSPTHLIKTRGQQATLRCSPISGHTSVYWYQQALGLGLQFLLWYDEGEERNRGNFPPRFSGRQFPNYSSELNVNALELEDSALYLCASSSMGLADYEQYFGPGTRLTVT.

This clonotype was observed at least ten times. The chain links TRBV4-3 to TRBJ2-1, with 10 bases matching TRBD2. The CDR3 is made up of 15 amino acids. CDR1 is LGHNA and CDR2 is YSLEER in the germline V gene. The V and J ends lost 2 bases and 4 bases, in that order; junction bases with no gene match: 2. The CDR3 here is CASSQPSGGYNEQFF. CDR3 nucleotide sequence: TGCGCCAGCAGCCAACCTAGCGGGGGTTACAATGAGCAGTTCTTC.

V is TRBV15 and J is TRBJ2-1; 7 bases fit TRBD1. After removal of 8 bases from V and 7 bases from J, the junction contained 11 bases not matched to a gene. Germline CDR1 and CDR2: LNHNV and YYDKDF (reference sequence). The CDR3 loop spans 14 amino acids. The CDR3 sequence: CATSYGDSVNEQFF. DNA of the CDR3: TGTGCCACCTCTTATGGGGACAGCGTGAATGAGCAGTTCTTC. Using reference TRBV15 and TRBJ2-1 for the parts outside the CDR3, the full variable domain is DAMVIQNPRYQVTQFGKPVTLSCSQTLNHNVMYWYQQKSSQAPKLLFHYYDKDFNNEADTPDNFQSRRPNTSFCFLDIRSPGLGDTAMYLCATSYGDSVNEQFFGPGTRLTVL.

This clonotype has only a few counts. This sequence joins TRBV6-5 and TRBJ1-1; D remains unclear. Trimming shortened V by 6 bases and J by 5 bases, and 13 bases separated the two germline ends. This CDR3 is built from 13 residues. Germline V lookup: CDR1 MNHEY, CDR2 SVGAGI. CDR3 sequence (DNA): TGTGCCAGCAGGCCCGGGGTCGGTACTGAAGCTTTCTTT. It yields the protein CASRPGVGTEAFF.

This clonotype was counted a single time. Here the CDR3 reads CAISESWYTEAFF. CDR3 sequence (DNA): TGTGCCATCAGTGAGTCCTGGTACACTGAAGCTTTCTTT. The rearrangement uses TRBV10-3 and TRBJ1-1; D remains unclear. The CDR3 is made up of 13 amino acids. Germline CDR1 reads ENHRY; CDR2 reads SYGVKD. Between the trimmed V and J ends, which lost 0 bases and 3 bases, there was a span of 5 bases.

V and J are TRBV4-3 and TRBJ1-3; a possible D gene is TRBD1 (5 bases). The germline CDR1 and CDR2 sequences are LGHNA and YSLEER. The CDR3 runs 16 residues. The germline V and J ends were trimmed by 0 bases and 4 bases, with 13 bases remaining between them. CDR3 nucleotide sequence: TGCGCCAGCAGCCAAGAATCCAGGGTGGGAGGAAACACCATATATTTT. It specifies CASSQESRVGGNTIYF.